Below are 7 T cell receptor beta chains sequenced from a single sample in a study of T cell changes during pregnancy in multiple sclerosis. Method: immunoSEQ multiplex PCR; TCRdb's copy keeps in-frame clones and lacks some. The data hold about 46,000 clones, with about 91% observed a single time. Sequenced material: CD8+ T cells from peripheral blood mononuclear cells, taken in the second trimester of pregnancy. The receptors here all came from a female donor with multiple sclerosis, enrolled in a pregnancy study.

The chain combines TRBV7-6 with TRBJ2-1; 12 bases map to TRBD2. With 5 bases clipped from V and 4 bases from J, the junction kept 3 bases outside the gene matches. The germline V gene has CDR1 SGHVS and CDR2 FNYEAQ. This CDR3 has 15 residues. The CDR3 sequence is CASSPSGGGYNEQFF. CDR3 nucleotides: TGTGCCAGCAGCCCTAGCGGGGGGGGGTACAATGAGCAGTTCTTC.

The CDR3 DNA reads as TGTGCCAGCAGCGTAAGTCGACAGGGGCCTAGCTCTGGGGCCAACGTCCTGACTTTC. It translates to CASSVSRQGPSSGANVLTF. The chain joins TRBV9 to TRBJ2-6; TRBD1 aligns across 8 bases. CDR1 is SGDLS, CDR2 YYNGEE, per germline. Losses at the gene ends were 1 base for V and 0 bases for J; bases not matched to a gene: 9. This CDR3 contains 19 residues. The whole variable domain, filled in from reference TRBV9 and TRBJ2-6, reads DSGVTQTPKHLITATGQRVTLRCSPRSGDLSVYWYQQSLDQGLQFLIQYYNGEERAKGNILERFSAQQFPDLHSELNLSSLELGDSALYFCASSVSRQGPSSGANVLTFGAGSRLTVL.

Of note for this clone: The junction shows a germline mismatch at one end, possibly a read error. DNA of the CDR3: TGTGCTAGCAGCTTAGTAAGGGGGGATACGCAGTATTTT. Its protein product is CASSLVRGDTQYF. V gene TRBV7-7 combines with J gene TRBJ2-3; possible D gene TRBD1, 6 bases. The germline V gene has CDR1 SSHAT and CDR2 FNYEAQ (reference sequence). This CDR3 contains 13 residues.

The chain is built from TRBV6-6 and TRBJ2-7; D is perhaps TRBD2 (5 bases). CDR1 is MNHNY and CDR2 is SVGAGI in the germline V gene (reference sequence). The CDR3 has 12 amino acids. The V and J ends lost 0 bases and 7 bases respectively, with 7 bases between them. The CDR3 spells CASSYSPGEQYF. The CDR3, as DNA: TGTGCCAGCAGTTACTCCCCGGGGGAGCAGTACTTC.

V is TRBV4-2 and J is TRBJ1-2; TRBD1 aligns across 8 bases. Per the germline V gene, CDR1 is LGHNA and CDR2 is YNFKEQ. The CDR3 spans 16 residues. V trimming: 0 bases; J trimming: 4 bases; junction bases outside the gene matches: 7. The CDR3 reads CASSQDRQGASYGYTF. In DNA, the CDR3 is TGTGCCAGCAGCCAAGATCGGCAGGGGGCGAGCTATGGCTACACCTTC.

The chain couples TRBV9 to TRBJ2-3; tentatively, D is TRBD2 (5 bases). Per germline, CDR1 SGDLS and CDR2 YYNGEE. Deletions cut 4 bases from V and 0 bases from J, with 12 bases between. The CDR3 length is 15 residues. Written as DNA, the CDR3 is TGTGCCAGCAGCTCAGACGGGGATAGCACAGATACGCAGTATTTT. Encoded protein: CASSSDGDSTDTQYF.

The chain is built from TRBV5-6 and TRBJ2-7; 13 nucleotides match TRBD2. Per the germline V gene, CDR1 is SGHDT and CDR2 is YYEEEE. After removal of 4 bases from V and 1 base from J, the junction contained 5 bases not matched to a gene. The CDR3 loop spans 16 amino acids. Written as DNA, the CDR3 is TGTGCCAGCAGCCACGGACTAGCGGGGGTGTCCTACGAGCAGTACTTC. Its protein product is CASSHGLAGVSYEQYF. The variable domain in full, completed from reference TRBV5-6 and TRBJ2-7, reads DAGVTQSPTHLIKTRGQQVTLRCSPKSGHDTVSWYQQALGQGPQFIFQYYEEEERQRGNFPDRFSGHQFPNYSSELNVNALLLGDSALYLCASSHGLAGVSYEQYFGPGTRLTVT.